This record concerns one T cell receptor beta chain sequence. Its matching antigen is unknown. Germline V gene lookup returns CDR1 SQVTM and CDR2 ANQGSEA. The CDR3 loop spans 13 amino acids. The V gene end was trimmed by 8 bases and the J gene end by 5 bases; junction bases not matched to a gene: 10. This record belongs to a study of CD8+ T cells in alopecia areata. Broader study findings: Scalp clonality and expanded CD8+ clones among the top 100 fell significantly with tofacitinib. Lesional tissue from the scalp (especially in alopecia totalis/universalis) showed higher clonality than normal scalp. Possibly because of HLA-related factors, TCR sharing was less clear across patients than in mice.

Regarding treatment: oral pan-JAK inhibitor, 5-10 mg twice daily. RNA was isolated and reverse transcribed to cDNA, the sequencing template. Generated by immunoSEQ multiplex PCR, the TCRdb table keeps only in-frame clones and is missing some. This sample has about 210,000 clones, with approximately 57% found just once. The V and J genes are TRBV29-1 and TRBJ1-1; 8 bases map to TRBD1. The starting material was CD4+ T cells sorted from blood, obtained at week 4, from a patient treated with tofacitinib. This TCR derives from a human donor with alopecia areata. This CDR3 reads CSSTQGARTEAFF. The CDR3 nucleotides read TGCAGCTCTACTCAGGGGGCGCGAACTGAAGCTTTCTTT.